These 8 T cell receptor beta chains were all obtained from the same sample, sequenced in a study of molecular identifiers for immune sequencing clone quantification. TCRdb redid the calling of the PCR reads with MiXCR, one entry per CDR3 protein. The table shows roughly 320,000 distinct CDR3 sequences, with roughly 23% occurring only once. The sequencing input was naive CD8+ T cells from blood, with Jurkat cell RNA spiked in. Stated subset: FACS-sorted CD8+CD4-CCR7+CD45RA+ naive T cells. The receptors stem from a human donor in good health. Some libraries in this study had Jurkat cell RNA spiked in.

The table lists this clonotype with a few counts. V usage is TRBV4-1 and J usage is TRBJ1-1, with TRBD1 as a possible D gene (5 bases). CDR3 length equals 15 residues. Germline CDR1 MGHRA, CDR2 YSYEKL. V shed 0 bases and J shed 4 bases, with 12 bases lying between them. CDR3 nucleotide sequence: TGCGCCAGCAGCCAAGATCCATTCCAGGGCACTGAAGCTTTCTTT. It codes for CASSQDPFQGTEAFF.

This clonotype showed up many times. The chain carries TRBV4-3 and TRBJ2-5; D uncertain. This CDR3 region has 15 residues. Per germline, CDR1 LGHNA and CDR2 YSLEER. V was trimmed by 0 bases and J by 4 bases, leaving 12 bases between them. CDR3 residues: CASSQDLPSSETQYF. The DNA of the CDR3 is TGCGCCAGCAGCCAAGATCTTCCAAGTTCAGAGACCCAGTACTTC.

This clonotype was recorded at least ten times. The chain couples TRBV19 to TRBJ1-1, with a tentative D call TRBD1 (5 bases). V lost 5 bases, J lost 6 bases, and 16 bases lay in between. Germline V gives CDR1 LNHDA, CDR2 SQIVND (reference sequence). The CDR3 is 14 amino acids. CDR3 in DNA: TGTGCCAGTAGTTGGGGCGGGAGTTTCTCTGAAGCTTTCTTT. Protein product: CASSWGGSFSEAFF.

Concerning this clonotype: The junction and the germline gene differ at one end; a read error may be behind it. The genes are TRBV3-1 and TRBJ2-5; tentative D call: TRBD2 (6 bases). CDR1 and CDR2 (germline): LGHDT, YNNKEL (reference sequence). This CDR3 is built from 14 residues. The CDR3 sequence: CVSSQELAQETQYF. CDR3 coding DNA: TGTGTCAGCAGCCAAGAACTAGCACAAGAGACCCAGTACTTC.

The count of this clonotype is one. One end of the junction varies from germline; a read error may be responsible. The rearrangement links TRBV7-8 to TRBJ2-6; possibly TRBD1 or TRBD2 for D (6 bases each). The CDR3 has 19 residues. Germline V gives CDR1 SGHVS, CDR2 FQNEAQ. This CDR3 is CACSLLPGAGYSGANVLTF. CDR3 DNA sequence: TGTGCCTGCAGCTTACTACCGGGGGCTGGATACTCTGGGGCCAACGTCCTGACTTTC. The complete variable domain, with remaining parts taken from reference TRBV7-8 and TRBJ2-6, reads GAGVSQSPRYKVAKRGQDVALRCDPISGHVSLFWYQQALGQGPEFLTYFQNEAQLDKSGLPSDRFFAERPEGSVSTLKIQRTQQEDSAVYLCACSLLPGAGYSGANVLTFGAGSRLTVL.

The genes are TRBV12-2 and TRBJ1-4; TRBD1, the D gene given by the table, was not confirmed from the DNA. TRBV12-2 is marked as a pseudogene. The CDR3 totals 16 residues. CDR3 coding DNA: TGTGCAAGTCGCTCACGGACAGTTAAGTATGGAGAAAAACTGTTTTTT. This sequence encodes CASRSRTVKYGEKLFF.

The chain has TRBV5-6 and TRBJ2-7, with D hard to call. The CDR3 loop spans 14 amino acids. Deletions cut 0 bases from V and 1 base from J, with 8 bases between. Germline V gives CDR1 SGHDT, CDR2 YYEEEE. The CDR3 DNA is TGTGCCAGCAGCTTGGTTGCGAGATCCTACGAGCAGTACTTC. This encodes CASSLVARSYEQYF.

This clonotype was picked up many times. This chain links TRBV6-1 with TRBJ1-5; tentatively, D is TRBD1 (6 bases). V shed 5 bases and J shed 0 bases, with 23 bases lying between them. In germline, CDR1 is MNHNS, CDR2 SASEGT. The CDR3 is 19 amino acids. CDR3 in amino acids: CASSQGTRRTGYSNQPQHF. The CDR3 nucleotides are TGTGCCAGCAGTCAAGGGACGAGGAGAACAGGGTATAGCAATCAGCCCCAGCATTTT.